The entry below gives a single T cell receptor beta chain sequence along with its context. The antigen it recognizes is unknown. No base quality information exists; no much larger clone differs at one position. The library was produced with the immunoSEQ multiplex PCR assay. A mixture of 60 forward primers for TCR Vbeta segments and 13 reverse primers for TCR Jbeta segments was used in the multiplex PCR. A multiplex PCR assay on genomic DNA amplified the CDR3 region of rearranged TCR beta genes. The Illumina HiSeq System was used to sequence the amplified TCR beta libraries as 87-base-pair reads. The original pipeline was this. Across the 700 or so repertoires, a later analysis counted 75 million to 90 million unique TCR beta chains, some 11 million of which were shared by at least two donors. A nearest-neighbor algorithm error-corrected the raw reads and collapsed the reads into unique sequences, merging closely related sequences to remove PCR and sequencing errors. To assign V, D and J gene segments, CDR3 sequences were aligned to IMGT reference sequences. Each retained sequence needed at least a six-nucleotide match to both a V gene segment and a J gene segment. A rearrangement counted as productive if the CDR3 had no stop codons and remained in frame with V and J, and every other rearrangement counted as non-productive. CDR3 was defined by IMGT convention, running from the second conserved V-encoded cysteine to the conserved J-encoded phenylalanine. Sequences without an unambiguous match to a single V gene segment were excluded from the earlier analysis of a few hundred of the donors. In an earlier analysis of a few hundred of the donors, V segments were called functional above 56.7% productive rearrangements and were called segregating when the between-donor standard deviation exceeded 5%. To diagnose cytomegalovirus status from the catalog of TCR beta chain sequences, a statistical classification framework was built. In a later analysis, TCR nucleotide sequences were compared against IMGT/GENE-DB human TR gene sequences so that V and J genes could be assigned. Using the TCRdist pipeline, a later analysis assigned CDR3 sequences along with most-parsimonious VDJ recombination scenarios. In a later analysis, each TCR beta chain was defined by its CDR3 amino acid sequence together with its V-gene family, and reads without a unique V-gene family were excluded. To address suspected cross-contamination and a sequencing artifact, a later analysis removed around 600 highly shared, low-generation-probability nucleotide sequences. For each public chain, a later analysis derived a clonal expansion index from normalized ranks of inferred template counts within each repertoire. Generation probabilities in a later analysis came from a VDJ recombination model fitted to out-of-frame rearrangements, and those results were checked against IGoR. In a later analysis, hypergeometric tests were used to score TCR-TCR, TCR-HLA and TCR-CMV co-occurrence, with a repertoire-size bias correction applied to TCR pairs. A later analysis estimated false discovery rates by permuting HLA or CMV assignments 20 times. In a later analysis, co-occurring TCRs were grouped using DBSCAN, and TCRdist sequence similarity was added for clustering within HLA-allele-positive subsets. For co-occurrence clustering, repertoires with fewer than 30,000 or more than 120,000 public chains were excluded, along with roughly five repertoires with anomalous nucleotide sharing. Imported from immuneACCESS, the table was reduced by TCRdb to in-frame sequences with V and J called. These copies leave out some clones; in studies compared against another copy, an unresolved V gene accounts for under half, and the cause of the remainder is not known. V and J calls plus clone size are reproduced from that table; the DNA served to infer D and trimming. This sample is represented by roughly 140,000 clones; 60% to 80% of them were singletons. The ten largest clones represent 5.1% of the sample.

The cohort was made up of roughly 670 healthy bone marrow donors. Cohort members were all nominally healthy when sampled, although unrecorded immune exposures were likely present. The donor was CMV seronegative and was included in the group of 352 seronegative cohort members. Each donor provided a peripheral blood sample, and peripheral blood mononuclear cells were used for TCR beta sequencing. Genomic DNA was extracted from the blood cell samples with the Qiagen DNeasy Blood Extraction Kit. The source of the sample is a study of cytomegalovirus exposure and HLA in healthy donors (dated by TCRdb to 2017 to 2019). General notes on the study: In an earlier analysis of roughly 590 of the donors, around 300 Gb of sequence data and 95 million to 130 million unique TCR beta sequences from about 179 million T cells were reported. About 320 gigabases of sequencing data and tens of millions of unique TCR sequences were included in an early release covering roughly 600 HLA-typed donors. Of the approximately 400 genotyped donors, about 80% fell in the genetic ancestry cluster associated with self-reported Caucasian donors. The study aimed to test whether signatures of past pathogen exposure could be identified by cataloging public T cell receptors. Using immunosequencing, the study profiled T cell repertoires from around 680 subjects and related those repertoires to cytomegalovirus serostatus. A separate validation cohort of about 110 different subjects was used in addition to the 666-subject first cohort. To predict cytomegalovirus infection status, the study combined high-throughput TCR immunosequencing, statistical association of individual TCRs with disease status, and machine learning. To study patterns of TCR occurrence, a later analysis re-analyzed previously published TCR beta repertoires from 666 donors and added high-resolution HLA genotyping. Rather than using new phenotypic data, the later analysis identified candidate immune exposures from TCR beta sequences and from how often those sequences occurred across donors. An earlier analysis of roughly 580 of the donors used high-throughput TCR beta sequencing to judge whether each TCR beta V gene segment behaved as functional or pseudogenic. Donor age, sex, ethnicity and CMV serostatus were collected together with the repertoire data. A later genetic analysis took genome-wide SNP genotypes for 398 of the 666 donors and used that subset as a discovery cohort. All discovery cohort repertoires had been generated on a single sequencing platform. HLA typing covered class I and class II loci at four-digit resolution. The number of donors typed differed by locus, with roughly 620-630 for A, B, C, DRB1 and DQB1, roughly 550 for DQA1, 600 to 610 for DPA1, and around 460 for DPB1. About five DR-DQ haplotypes were handled as single units for association and clustering, since linkage in the cohort was strong. Among around 400 genotyped donors of the cohort, an average of approximately 240,000 unique TCR beta nucleotide sequences was sequenced per donor, of which approximately 18% were non-productive. General findings and caveats noted by the study authors: Compared with the approximately 670-donor mean, donors in an Asian-associated ancestry cluster had fewer N-insertions in productive TCRs, according to a later genetic analysis. The 87-base-pair reads could not distinguish some IMGT-functional V segments, including TRBV6-2 and TRBV6-3, so those segments were excluded. According to a later analysis, parvovirus B19, influenza, CMV and Epstein-Barr virus appeared linked to several top co-occurrence clusters. The study gave a list of 150 to 200 TCR beta chains associated with cytomegalovirus. The classifier was reported to diagnose cytomegalovirus status with high specificity and sensitivity in both the original and validation cohorts. In a later analysis, HLA-associated TCR beta chains were found to be more clonally expanded and to have lower generation probabilities than equally common non-associated chains. It was suggested by the authors that the approach could potentially be generalized to other disease states and immunological phenotypes. CMV serostatus was the only immune exposure information available for the cohort. Most CMV-associated TCR beta chains appeared to be HLA-restricted in a later analysis, and the HLA associations seemed to be driven largely by CMV exposure. Only TCR beta chains were sequenced in this cohort, and the absence of alpha or paired-chain data limited detectable features. Most TCR sequences were observed very rarely across donors, whereas some public TCRs were present in many individuals. Correlated functional status among segregating V segments might reflect linkage disequilibrium, but an unknown experimental factor could not be ruled out. Because some donors lacked HLA typing at each locus, the association tests relied only on the typed subset. A group of highly shared sequence variants was considered likely to be a technical artifact of the sequencing pipeline. A further reported finding was that TCR beta sequences accurately predicted the HLA-A and HLA-B alleles for most subjects in the first cohort. In vitro tests confirmed that three of the cytomegalovirus-associated TCR beta chains recognize cytomegalovirus antigens. A later genetic analysis associated a missense DCLRE1C variant with V-gene and J-gene trimming of TCR beta chains, and an independent cohort replicated the association. The earlier analysis of 587 of the donors excluded 15 to 20 rarely observed V segments, including chromosome 9 orphons, because counts were too low. In an earlier analysis of several hundred of the donors, most TCR beta V segments were observed in productive rearrangements about 90% or about 30% of the time, broadly matching IMGT annotations. Strong co-occurrence of HLA alleles, especially DR and DQ, made assigning TCR associations to individual alleles difficult. Specific HLA alleles were associated with some 15,000 TCR beta sequences at a false discovery rate of 0.05 in a later analysis. The presence/absence analyses assumed that sequencing depth was roughly uniform across donors, and that assumption may not be true. In a later analysis, the rate of TCR association differed among HLA loci, with DRB1 alleles having the most associated TCRs and HLA-C alleles having the fewest.

CDR3 length: 17 amino acids, cysteine to phenylalanine. Only the CDR3 portion is preserved as DNA: 51 bases, with reading frame beginning at the first base. From V the trimming removes 5 bases and from J it removes 4 bases, while the gene matches leave 13 bases of the junction unaccounted for. CDR1 SGHVS and CDR2 FQNEAQ were looked up in the germline V gene. This clonotype was sampled from a male donor in good health and CMV-seronegative. Material: PBMCs. The rearrangement combines TRBV7-8 with TRBJ1-5, with 8 bases in between that match TRBD1. The DNA sequence is TGTGCCAGCAGCCTCGGACAGGGTCGCCCGGGGAATCAGCCCCAGCATTTT. Translation gives CASSLGQGRPGNQPQHF.